A selection of T cell receptor beta chains follows, all from one sample in a study of post-analysis software for immune sequencing data. One entry per CDR3 protein results from TCRdb running MiXCR on the PCR reads. This sample carries 600,000 to 700,000 distinct CDR3 sequences, approximately 59% of them seen once, and the ten largest clones take approximately 10%. Sequencing was done on a sample of blood. The receptors originated from a girl aged 2-9 years with multiple sclerosis. CDR3s include the opening cysteine and the closing phenylalanine or tryptophan. Each record gives: V gene, J gene, clone size, D gene, CDR3 DNA, CDR3 protein. The D gene is left open where the match is weak. Clone sizes are given selectively: once, few, many, or a class where the clone is expanded.

>TRBV12-5|TRBJ2-3|NA|TRBD1
TGTGCTAGTGGTCCCCCAGGTAGGAGGGACAGGAAAACAGATACGCAGTATTTT
CASGPPGRRDRKTDTQYF
>TRBV6-2/TRBV6-3|TRBJ2-2|NA|TRBD1
TGTGCCAGCAGTCCTGACAGGGGGTATGAGACCGGGGAGCTGTTTTTT
CASSPDRGYETGELFF
>TRBV29-1|TRBJ2-7|NA|TRBD2
TGCAGCGCAGCGGGACTTCCGCTCTCCTACGAGCAGTACTTC
CSAAGLPLSYEQYF
>TRBV5-1|TRBJ2-1|NA|NA
TGCGCCAGCTCGAGGAGCGCAGGGCCTCAGGGTGAGCAGTTCTTC
CASSRSAGPQGEQFF
>TRBV20-1|TRBJ2-7|NA|NA
TGCAGTGCTATCCAACTAGACTCCTACGAGCAGTACTTC
CSAIQLDSYEQYF
>TRBV7-3|TRBJ1-1|NA|NA
TGTGCCAGCAGCCCGACAGCCTTGAACACTGAAGCTTTCTTT
CASSPTALNTEAFF
>TRBV10-2|TRBJ2-1|NA|NA
TGCGCCAGCAGGGGGGTGGGCAATGAGCAGTTCTTC
CASRGVGNEQFF
>TRBV5-1|TRBJ1-5|NA|NA
TGCGCCAGCCACGCGGCGGGGAAACCGCCCCAGCATTTT
CASHAAGKPPQHF
>TRBV10-3|TRBJ2-1|few|NA
TGTGCCCTGGGCATAGGCCCCGATGCGCAGTTCTTC
CALGIGPDAQFF
>TRBV5-1|TRBJ2-3|NA|NA
TGCGCCAGCAGCCCCGAGTTAACAGATACGCAGTATTTT
CASSPELTDTQYF
>TRBV15|TRBJ2-7|NA|NA
TGTGCCACCAGCAGAGAGGACAACTACGAGCAGTACTTC
CATSREDNYEQYF
>TRBV29-1|TRBJ2-6|few|NA
TGCAGCGCCTACAGGGCCCCCAACGTCCTGACTTTC
CSAYRAPNVLTF
>TRBV4-3|TRBJ1-5|NA|NA
TGCGCCAGCAGCCAAGATGAGGGATGGGGTCAGCCCCAGCATTTT
CASSQDEGWGQPQHF
>TRBV7-6|TRBJ1-1|NA|NA
TGTGCCAGCAGCCCAGGGGTTCGCACTGAAGCTTTCTTT
CASSPGVRTEAFF
>TRBV4-3|TRBJ1-4|NA|NA
TGCGCCAGCAGCCAGTCCAGAGCAACTAATGAAAAACTGTTTTTT
CASSQSRATNEKLFF